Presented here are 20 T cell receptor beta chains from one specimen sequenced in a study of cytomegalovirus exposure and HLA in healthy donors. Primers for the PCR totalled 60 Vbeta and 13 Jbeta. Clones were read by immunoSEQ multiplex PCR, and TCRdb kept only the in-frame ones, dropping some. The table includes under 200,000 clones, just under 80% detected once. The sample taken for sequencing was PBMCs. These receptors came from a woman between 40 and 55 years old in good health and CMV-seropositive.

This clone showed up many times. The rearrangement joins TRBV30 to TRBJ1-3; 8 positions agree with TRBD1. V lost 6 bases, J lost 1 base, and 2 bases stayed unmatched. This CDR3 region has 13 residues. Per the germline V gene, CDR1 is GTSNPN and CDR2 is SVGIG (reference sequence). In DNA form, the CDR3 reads TGTGCCTGTGACAGGGGATCTGGAAACACCATATATTTT. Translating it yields CACDRGSGNTIYF.

For the CDR3, the DNA is TGTGCCTGGACCCCACGGGGACAGGGGGGATTGGATGAGCAGTTCTTC. This translates into CAWTPRGQGGLDEQFF. The chain has TRBV30 and TRBJ2-1, with 11 bases fitting TRBD1. CDR3 size: 16 residues. From germline, CDR1 is GTSNPN and CDR2 SVGIG (reference sequence). V lost 4 bases and J lost 8; bases outside the gene matches: 13.

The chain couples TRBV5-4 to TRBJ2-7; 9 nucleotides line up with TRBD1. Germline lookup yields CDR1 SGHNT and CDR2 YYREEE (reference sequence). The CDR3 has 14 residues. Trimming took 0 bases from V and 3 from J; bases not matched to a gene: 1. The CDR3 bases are TGTGCCAGCAGCTTGGGGGACAGGGACTACGAGCAGTACTTC. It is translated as CASSLGDRDYEQYF. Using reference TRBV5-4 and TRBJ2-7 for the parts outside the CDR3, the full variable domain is ETGVTQSPTHLIKTRGQQVTLRCSSQSGHNTVSWYQQALGQGPQFIFQYYREEENGRGNFPPRFSGLQFPNYSSELNVNALELDDSALYLCASSLGDRDYEQYFGPGTRLTVT.

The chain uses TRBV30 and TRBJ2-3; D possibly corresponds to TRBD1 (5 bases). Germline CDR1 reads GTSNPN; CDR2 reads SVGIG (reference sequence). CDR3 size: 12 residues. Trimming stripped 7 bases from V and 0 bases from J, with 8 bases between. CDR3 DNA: TGTGCCTCCCAGGGCAGCACAGATACGCAGTATTTT. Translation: CASQGSTDTQYF.

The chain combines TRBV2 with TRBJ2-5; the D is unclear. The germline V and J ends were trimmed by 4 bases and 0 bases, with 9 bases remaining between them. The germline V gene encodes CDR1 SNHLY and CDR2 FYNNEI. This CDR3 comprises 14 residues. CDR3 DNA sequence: TGTGCCAGCAGTGTTGGCGGAGACCAAGAGACCCAGTACTTC. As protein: CASSVGGDQETQYF.

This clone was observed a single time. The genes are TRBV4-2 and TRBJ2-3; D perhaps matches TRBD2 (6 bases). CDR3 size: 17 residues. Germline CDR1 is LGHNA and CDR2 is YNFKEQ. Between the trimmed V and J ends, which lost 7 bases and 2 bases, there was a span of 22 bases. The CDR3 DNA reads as TGTGCCAGCAAAGCCAACCGGGACTCCCCTCACACAGATACGCAGTATTTT. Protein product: CASKANRDSPHTDTQYF.

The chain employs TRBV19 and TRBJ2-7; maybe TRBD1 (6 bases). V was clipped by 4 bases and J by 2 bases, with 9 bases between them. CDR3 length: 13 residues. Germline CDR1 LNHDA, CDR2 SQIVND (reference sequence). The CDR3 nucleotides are TGTGCCAGTAGTAGAGGGGGAGCCTACGAGCAGTACTTC. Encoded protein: CASSRGGAYEQYF.

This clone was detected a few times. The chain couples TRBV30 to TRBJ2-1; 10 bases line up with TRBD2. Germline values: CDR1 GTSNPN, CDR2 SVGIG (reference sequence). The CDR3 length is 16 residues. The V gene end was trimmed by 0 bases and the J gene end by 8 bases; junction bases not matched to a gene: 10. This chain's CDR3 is CAWSVGSLAGVDEQFF. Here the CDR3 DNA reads TGTGCCTGGAGTGTTGGTAGCCTAGCGGGGGTAGATGAGCAGTTCTTC.

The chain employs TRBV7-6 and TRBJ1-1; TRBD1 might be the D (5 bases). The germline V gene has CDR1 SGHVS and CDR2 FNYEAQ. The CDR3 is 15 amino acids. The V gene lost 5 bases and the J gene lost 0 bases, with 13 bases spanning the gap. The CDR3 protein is CASSPTTDMNTEAFF. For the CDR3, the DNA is TGTGCCAGCAGCCCGACGACAGACATGAACACTGAAGCTTTCTTT. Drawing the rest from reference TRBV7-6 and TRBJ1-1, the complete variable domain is GAGVSQSPRYKVTKRGQDVALRCDPISGHVSLYWYRQALGQGPEFLTYFNYEAQQDKSGLPNDRFSAERPEGSISTLTIQRTEQRDSAMYRCASSPTTDMNTEAFFGQGTRLTVV.

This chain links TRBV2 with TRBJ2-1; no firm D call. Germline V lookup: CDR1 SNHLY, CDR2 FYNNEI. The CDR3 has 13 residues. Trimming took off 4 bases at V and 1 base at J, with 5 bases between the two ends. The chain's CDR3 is CASSAESYNEQFF. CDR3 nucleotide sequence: TGTGCCAGCAGTGCTGAGTCCTACAATGAGCAGTTCTTC.

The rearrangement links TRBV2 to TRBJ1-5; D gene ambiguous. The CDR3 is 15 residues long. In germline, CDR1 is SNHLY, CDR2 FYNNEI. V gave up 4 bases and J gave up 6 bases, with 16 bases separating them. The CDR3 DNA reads TGTGCCAGCAGTGGCACGGGGTTAATAACTCAGCCCCAGCATTTT. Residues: CASSGTGLITQPQHF.

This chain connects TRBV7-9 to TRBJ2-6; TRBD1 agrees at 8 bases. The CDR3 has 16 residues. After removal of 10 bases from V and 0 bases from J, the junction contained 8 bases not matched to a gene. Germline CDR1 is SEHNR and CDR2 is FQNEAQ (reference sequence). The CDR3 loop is CATQTGVDSGANVLTF. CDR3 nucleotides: TGTGCCACACAGACAGGGGTGGACTCTGGGGCCAACGTCCTGACTTTC.

The CDR3 DNA reads as TGCGCCAGCAGCCCCGGACACGGAACCACAGATACGCAGTATTTT. Translated, it gives CASSPGHGTTDTQYF. This chain uses TRBV5-1 with TRBJ2-3; D perhaps matches TRBD1 (5 bases). Germline V gene sequence: CDR1 SGHRS, CDR2 YFSETQ. This CDR3 has 15 amino acids. Trimming cost V 4 bases and J 2 bases, with 14 bases left between them.

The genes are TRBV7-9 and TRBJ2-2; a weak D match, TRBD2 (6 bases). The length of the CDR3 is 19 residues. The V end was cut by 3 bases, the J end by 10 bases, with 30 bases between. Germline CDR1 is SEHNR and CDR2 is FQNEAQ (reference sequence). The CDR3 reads CASSLLSLGGTIDAEELFF. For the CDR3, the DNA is TGTGCCAGCAGCTTGCTTTCCTTGGGGGGAACGATAGATGCAGAGGAGCTGTTTTTT.

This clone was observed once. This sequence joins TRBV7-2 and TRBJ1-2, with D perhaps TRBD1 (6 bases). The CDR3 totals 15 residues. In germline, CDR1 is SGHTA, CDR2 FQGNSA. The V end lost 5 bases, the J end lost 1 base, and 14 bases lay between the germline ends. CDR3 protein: CASSPGPGVNYGYTF. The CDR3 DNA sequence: TGTGCCAGCAGCCCAGGGCCAGGGGTTAACTATGGCTACACCTTC. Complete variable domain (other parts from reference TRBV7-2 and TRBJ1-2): GAGVSQSPSNKVTEKGKDVELRCDPISGHTALYWYRQSLGQGLEFLIYFQGNSAPDKSGLPSDRFSAERTGGSVSTLTIQRTQQEDSAVYLCASSPGPGVNYGYTFGSGTRLTVV.

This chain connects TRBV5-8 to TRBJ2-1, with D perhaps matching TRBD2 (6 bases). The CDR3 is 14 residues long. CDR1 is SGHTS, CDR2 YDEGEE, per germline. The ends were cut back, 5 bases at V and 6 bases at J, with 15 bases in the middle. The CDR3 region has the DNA TGTGCCAGCAGGAACACGGGGGATTCCAATGAGCAGTTCTTC. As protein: CASRNTGDSNEQFF.

The CDR3 spells CASSLRPGGGEQFF. CDR3 coding DNA: TGTGCCAGCAGCTTACGCCCGGGGGGTGGTGAGCAGTTCTTC. V and J are TRBV7-3 and TRBJ2-1; 7 positions agree with TRBD2. Per the germline V gene, CDR1 is SGHTA and CDR2 is FQGTGA. The CDR3 extends over 14 amino acids. With 2 bases clipped from V and 9 bases from J, the junction kept 7 bases outside the gene matches. Full variable domain (outside the CDR3, taken from reference TRBV7-3 and TRBJ2-1): GAGVSQTPSNKVTEKGKYVELRCDPISGHTALYWYRQSLGQGPEFLIYFQGTGAADDSGLPNDRFFAVRPEGSVSTLKIQRTERGDSAVYLCASSLRPGGGEQFFGPGTRLTVL.

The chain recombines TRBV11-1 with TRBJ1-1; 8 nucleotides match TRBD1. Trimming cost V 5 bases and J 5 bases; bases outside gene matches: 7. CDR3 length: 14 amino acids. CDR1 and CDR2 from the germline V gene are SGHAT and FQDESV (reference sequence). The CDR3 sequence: CASSPWTGMTEAFF. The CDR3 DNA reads TGTGCCAGCAGCCCTTGGACAGGGATGACTGAAGCTTTCTTT.

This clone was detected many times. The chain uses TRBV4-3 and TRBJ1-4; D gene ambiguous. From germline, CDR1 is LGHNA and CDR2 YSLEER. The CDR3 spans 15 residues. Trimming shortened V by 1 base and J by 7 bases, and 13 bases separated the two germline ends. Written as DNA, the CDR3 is TGCGCCAGCAGCCAAGTGGGGTCGGGAGGTGAAAAACTGTTTTTT. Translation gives CASSQVGSGGEKLFF.

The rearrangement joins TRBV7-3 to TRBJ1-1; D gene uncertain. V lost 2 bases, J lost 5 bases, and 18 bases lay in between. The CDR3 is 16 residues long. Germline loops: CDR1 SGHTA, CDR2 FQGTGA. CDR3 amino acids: CASSLDRVEFTTEAFF. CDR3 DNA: TGTGCCAGCAGCTTAGATCGGGTGGAGTTCACGACTGAAGCTTTCTTT. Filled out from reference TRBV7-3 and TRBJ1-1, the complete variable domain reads GAGVSQTPSNKVTEKGKYVELRCDPISGHTALYWYRQSLGQGPEFLIYFQGTGAADDSGLPNDRFFAVRPEGSVSTLKIQRTERGDSAVYLCASSLDRVEFTTEAFFGQGTRLTVV.